These 24 T cell receptor beta chains were sequenced from one sample in a study of regulatory T cells in long-lasting Graves disease. The time point is: newly diagnosed GD, antithyroid drugs for less than 3 months. There was RNA extracted from PBMCs, and the TCR library was made from it. TCR beta libraries were built with iRepertoire HTBI primers and Arm-PCR of CDR3 regions. TCRdb reanalysed the multiplex PCR reads using MiXCR and keeps one entry per CDR3 protein. The sample contains a few hundred thousand distinct CDR3 sequences, roughly 14% of which appear only once. This same sample was also part of a study on T cells in Graves' hyperthyroidism and ophthalmopathy.

This specimen consisted of peripheral blood mononuclear cells (PBMCs), obtained at new diagnosis, from a patient treated with antithyroid drugs. These receptors came from a young man with Graves disease.

At least ten counts were recorded for this clonotype. The chain employs TRBV12-3 or TRBV12-4 and TRBJ1-5, with D unresolved. V was shortened by 8 bases and J by 1 base, with 9 bases between the two germline ends. The CDR3 has 13 amino acids. The chain's CDR3 is CASGRRSNQPQHF. Here the CDR3 DNA reads TGTGCCAGCGGTCGAAGGAGCAATCAGCCCCAGCATTTT.

This clonotype was counted a few times. Given a much more abundant clone one base away, this may be a read error. The J gene is TRBJ2-7, the V gene TRBV28; the match to TRBD2 covers 14 bases. The J call is in doubt because the DNA end fits TRBJ2-3 better. The CDR3 is made up of 17 amino acids. Germline V gene sequence: CDR1 MDHEN, CDR2 SYDVKM. The CDR3 bases are TGTGCCAGCGGTACCCCTGGGACTAGCGGGAGTGGGGATACGCAGTATTTT. It specifies CASGTPGTSGSGDTQYF.

This clonotype was seen a handful of times. Just one base apart from a much larger clone, this may be a read error. V gene TRBV30 combines with J gene TRBJ1-4; 9 bases fit TRBD1. CDR1 and CDR2 from the germline V gene are GTSNPN and SVGIG (reference sequence). This CDR3 is 13 amino acids long. CDR3 bases: TGTGCCCGGAGTAGGGACAGGGTTGAAAAACTGTTTTTT. It specifies CARSRDRVEKLFF.

The CDR3 region is CSARTGSSYEQYF. DNA of the CDR3: TGCAGTGCTCGGACAGGGAGCTCCTACGAGCAGTACTTC. The V and J genes are TRBV20-1 and TRBJ2-7; TRBD1 aligns across 8 bases. This CDR3 region has 13 residues. The germline V gene encodes CDR1 DFQATT and CDR2 SNEGSKA (reference sequence). Trimming at V came to 5 bases and at J to 0 bases, leaving 3 bases not matched to a gene.

This clonotype has more than one count but fewer than ten. The gene calls are TRBV20-1 and TRBJ1-1; maybe TRBD1 (5 bases). The CDR3 runs 15 residues. CDR1 and CDR2 (germline): DFQATT, SNEGSKA (reference sequence). Trimming left V 3 bases short and J 5 bases short, with 19 bases between. CDR3 sequence reads: CSASGGRGGETEAFF. The DNA of the CDR3 is TGCAGTGCTAGCGGGGGACGGGGGGGAGAGACTGAAGCTTTCTTT.

This clonotype showed up just a few times. V usage is TRBV5-1 and J usage is TRBJ1-6, with D perhaps TRBD1 (5 bases). Germline CDR1 is SGHRS and CDR2 is YFSETQ. Trimming left V 5 bases short and J 7 bases short, with 10 bases between. The CDR3 covers 13 residues. The CDR3: CASSFGTNSPLHF. In DNA form, the CDR3 reads TGCGCCAGCAGTTTCGGGACGAATTCACCCCTCCACTTT. Combining the CDR3 with reference TRBV5-1 and TRBJ1-6 gives the whole variable domain KAGVTQTPRYLIKTRGQQVTLSCSPISGHRSVSWYQQTPGQGLQFLFEYFSETQRNKGNFPGRFSGRQFSNSRSEMNVSTLELGDSALYLCASSFGTNSPLHFGNGTRLTVT.

J is TRBJ2-1 and V is TRBV20-1; no clear D gene. Trimming shortened V by 3 bases and J by 0 bases, and 12 bases separated the two germline ends. Germline CDR1 reads DFQATT; CDR2 reads SNEGSKA (reference sequence). This CDR3 is 15 amino acids long. The DNA of the CDR3 is TGCAGTGCTAGCAACTGGCGAGGCTCCTACAATGAGCAGTTCTTC. Its protein is CSASNWRGSYNEQFF.

This clonotype was counted ten times or more. V and J are TRBV29-1 and TRBJ2-4; D might be TRBD2 (6 bases). Germline lookup yields CDR1 SQVTM and CDR2 ANQGSEA. Trimming left V 7 bases short and J 7 bases short, with 17 bases between. The CDR3 is 13 residues long. The CDR3 spells CSARGLSRNIQYF. Written as DNA, the CDR3 is TGCAGCGCGAGGGGACTGTCGCGTAACATTCAGTACTTC.

This clonotype occurred many times. The chain couples TRBV30 to TRBJ1-5; tentative D call: TRBD1 (6 bases). CDR3 size: 14 residues. Trimming removed 4 bases at V and 1 base at J, with 11 bases between. Germline CDR1 reads GTSNPN; CDR2 reads SVGIG (reference sequence). The CDR3 nucleotides read TGTGCCTGGAACCCCGACAGGAGCAATCAGCCCCAGCATTTT. Amino acid sequence: CAWNPDRSNQPQHF.

The V and J genes are TRBV7-9 and TRBJ2-7, with 8 bases that match TRBD1. Germline CDR1 reads SEHNR; CDR2 reads FQNEAQ (reference sequence). The CDR3 contains 18 residues. After removal of 5 bases from V and 2 bases from J, the junction contained 17 bases not matched to a gene. CDR3 nucleotides: TGTGCCAGCAGCCCCCAACGCTCGCGACAGGGGTTTGCCTACGAGCAGTACTTC. Residues: CASSPQRSRQGFAYEQYF.

This sequence joins TRBV27 and TRBJ2-7; 7 positions match TRBD1. Germline V gene sequence: CDR1 MNHEY, CDR2 SMNVEV (reference sequence). The V gene end was trimmed by 3 bases and the J gene end by 7 bases; junction bases not matched to a gene: 9. This CDR3 is built from 14 residues. CDR3 bases: TGTGCCAGCAGTTTGGTGACAGGGCGGAATGAGCAGTACTTC. Amino acids: CASSLVTGRNEQYF.

The sample holds many counts of this clonotype. The rearrangement joins TRBV12-3 or TRBV12-4 to TRBJ2-4, with 8 bases fitting TRBD1. V trimming: 5 bases; J trimming: 0 bases; junction bases outside the gene matches: 3. There are 15 residues in the CDR3. The CDR3 reads CASSRTGLAKNIQYF. CDR3 nucleotides: TGTGCCAGCAGTAGGACAGGGCTAGCCAAAAACATTCAGTACTTC.

In this sample, this clonotype turned up many times. This chain connects TRBV20-1 to TRBJ2-3; 9 nucleotides match TRBD2. The CDR3 runs to 16 residues. Germline lookup yields CDR1 DFQATT and CDR2 SNEGSKA (reference sequence). J was trimmed by 11 bases and V by 0 bases; bases with no gene match: 15. The CDR3 here is CSARESSGSGGDGQYF. The CDR3 DNA is TGCAGTGCTAGAGAGAGTAGCGGGAGTGGGGGGGATGGGCAGTATTTT.

This clonotype was recorded at least ten times. The chain employs TRBV20-1 and TRBJ2-2; 7 bases line up with TRBD2. CDR3 length: 16 residues. Per germline, CDR1 DFQATT and CDR2 SNEGSKA (reference sequence). The ends lost 7 bases at V and 3 bases at J; junction bases unmatched: 14. This CDR3 reads CSVSHSSGGDTGELFF. DNA for the CDR3: TGCAGTGTTTCTCATTCTAGCGGAGGGGACACCGGGGAGCTGTTTTTT.

About this clonotype itself: This may be a read error: a much more frequent sequence differs by one nucleotide. The chain employs TRBV12-3 or TRBV12-4 and TRBJ2-1, with 11 bases lining up with TRBD2. This CDR3 spans 16 amino acids. DNA of the CDR3: TGTGCCACCAGTGATAGGACTAGCGGGCACCCCAATGAGCAGTTCTTC. It specifies CATSDRTSGHPNEQFF.

In its sample, this clonotype was seen many times. This chain connects TRBV11-2 to TRBJ2-5; 7 bases align to TRBD2. This CDR3 spans 15 amino acids. V was pared by 2 bases and J by 2 bases, with 5 bases of the junction left unmatched. Germline CDR1 SGHAT, CDR2 FQNNGV. This CDR3 reads CASSLRLAVQETQYF. CDR3 sequence (DNA): TGTGCCAGCAGCTTACGGCTAGCGGTACAAGAGACCCAGTACTTC.

This clonotype showed up many times. The V gene is TRBV7-2, the J gene TRBJ2-5, with D maybe TRBD2 (7 bases). The CDR3 is 15 amino acids. Germline V CDR1 and CDR2: SGHTA, FQGNSA. Trimming left V 0 bases short and J 7 bases short, with 15 bases between. The CDR3 sequence: CASSLAGAGVATQYF. DNA for the CDR3: TGTGCCAGCAGCTTAGCGGGGGCGGGAGTTGCGACCCAGTACTTC.

This clonotype turned up a few times. The rearrangement uses TRBV7-9 and TRBJ1-4, with 7 bases matching TRBD1. The length of the CDR3 is 16 residues. Trimming took 5 bases from V and 3 from J; bases not matched to a gene: 9. The V gene's germline CDR1 is SEHNR and CDR2 FQNEAQ (reference sequence). CDR3 sequence reads: CASSIQRDSSNEKLFF. The CDR3 bases are TGTGCCAGCAGCATACAACGGGACAGTTCTAATGAAAAACTGTTTTTT. Complete variable domain (other parts from reference TRBV7-9 and TRBJ1-4): DTGVSQNPRHKITKRGQNVTFRCDPISEHNRLYWYRQTLGQGPEFLTYFQNEAQLEKSRLLSDRFSAERPKGSFSTLEIQRTEQGDSAMYLCASSIQRDSSNEKLFFGSGTQLSVL.

There are a few counts of this clonotype. CDR3 protein: CASSRRGVQTF. For the CDR3, the DNA is TGTGCCAGCAGCCGCAGAGGGGTTCAAACCTTC. The chain uses TRBV6-1 and TRBJ1-2; possible D gene TRBD1, 5 bases. Germline-derived CDR1 and CDR2 are MNHNS and SASEGT. V lost 6 bases, J lost 14 bases, and 16 bases lay in between. The CDR3 contains 11 residues.

This sequence joins TRBV11-3 and TRBJ2-2; unclear D gene. This CDR3 region has 14 residues. Germline V gene lookup returns CDR1 SGHNT and CDR2 YENEEA. Trimming pared 4 bases from V and 4 bases from J, leaving 10 bases between. The CDR3 DNA reads as TGTGCCAGCAGCTCCTTTAAATCCACCGGGGAGCTGTTTTTT. Its translation is CASSSFKSTGELFF.

This chain links TRBV4-1 with TRBJ2-4, with a possible D match to TRBD2 (5 bases). The V end was cut by 6 bases, the J end by 5 bases, with 23 bases between. The CDR3 length is 17 residues. Germline V CDR1 and CDR2: MGHRA, YSYEKL. The CDR3 loop reads CASRDFVATASENIQYF. DNA of the CDR3: TGCGCCAGCAGGGACTTTGTAGCGACCGCGTCCGAAAACATTCAGTACTTC.

This clonotype was detected ten times or more. This chain connects TRBV20-1 to TRBJ2-3; D tentatively fits TRBD1 or TRBD2 (6 bases each). CDR1 is DFQATT and CDR2 is SNEGSKA in the germline V gene (reference sequence). The V gene lost 3 bases and the J gene lost 4 bases, with 17 bases spanning the gap. This CDR3 region has 15 residues. The CDR3 DNA follows: TGCAGTGCTAGTGTCTCGGGGGCAGGGGCAGATACGCAGTATTTT. Translating it yields CSASVSGAGADTQYF.

V and J are TRBV12-3 or TRBV12-4 and TRBJ2-5; TRBD2 matches at 7 bases. The CDR3 is 18 amino acids. Germline trimming cut 4 bases from V and 2 bases from J; bases unmatched to any gene: 16. CDR3 residues: CASSWVATLADLQETQYF. The CDR3 bases are TGTGCCAGCAGTTGGGTGGCGACGCTAGCGGACCTTCAAGAGACCCAGTACTTC.

This clonotype was counted only a few times. The chain has TRBV20-1 and TRBJ2-7, with D perhaps TRBD1 or TRBD2 (5 bases each). The CDR3 spans 13 residues. The ends were cut back, 2 bases at V and 7 bases at J, with 15 bases in the middle. Germline V CDR1 and CDR2: DFQATT, SNEGSKA (reference sequence). CDR3 sequence reads: CSARRRDAGEQYF. CDR3 nucleotide sequence: TGCAGTGCTAGACGCCGGGACGCAGGGGAGCAGTACTTC.